This T cell receptor (beta chain) comes out of a study of CD8 T cells in Susac syndrome (dated by TCRdb to between 2018 and 2021). A note on the overall study: Whether CD8+ T cell activation and differentiation in Susac syndrome was antigen driven was tested using repertoire sequencing.

V and J lose 6 bases and 0 bases, and a span of 12 bases separates them. Reading from cysteine to phenylalanine, the CDR3 counts 13 amino acids. Only CDR3 DNA is held: 39 bases, read in frame from base 1. CDR1 and CDR2 are drawn from the germline V gene (reference sequence): DFQATT, SNEGSKA. RNA was extracted with the RNeasy kit and 0.5 to 1 ug was reverse transcribed using random hexamers. TCR beta CDR3 regions were amplified with the immunoSEQ multiplex PCR assay covering 54 Vbeta and 13 Jbeta segments. To correct PCR amplification bias, a synthetic template baseline was used for both primer optimization and computational correction. The paper's data handling went like this. Reads were annotated to V, D and J genes per IMGT and analyzed with immunoSEQ Analyzer, keeping only productive sequences. Clonality was computed as one minus Shannon entropy normalized by log2 of the number of productive unique sequences. For each patient and control, public and private clones were evaluated among the 100 most prevalent clones. Susac-specific clones were defined as absent from healthy and MS cohorts, around 980 published viral clones and other ImmuneACCESS disease sequences. The raw public reads went through TCRdb reprocessing: fastp at Q25, MiXCR clone calling, in-frame beta chains kept. Merged by CDR3 protein, the rows form single entries marked with the most common genes and DNA. TCRdb assigned the V and J calls; the authors' analysis was not used. The sample table contains approximately 150,000 distinct CDR3 sequences; only one count was recorded for approximately 94% of them. The top ten constitute nearly 0.085% of the sample.

About this clonotype: The target of this receptor is not known. Base quality data are lacking; no much larger clone is found one base away.

The paper as a whole reports these results and caveats: The number of individuals in the TCR sequencing and HLA analysis was recognized as being relatively small.

Peripheral blood CD8+ and CD4+ T cells from healthy donors, Susac syndrome patients and multiple sclerosis patients were profiled by high-throughput TCR beta sequencing. The healthy donors served as controls matched for age and sex. Bulk CD8+ and CD4+ T cells were purified magnetically by negative isolation, whereas CD8+ TEMRA cells were enriched by FACS. Blood was collected in EDTA tubes and processed within 24 hours, with PBMCs isolated through density gradient centrifugation. PBMCs intended for TCR sequencing were cryopreserved in liquid nitrogen and were subsequently thawed in a 37 degrees C water bath. The sorted or isolated CD4+, CD8+ and CD8+ TEMRA cells had a purity of 90% or higher.

The rearranged chain carries TRBV20-1 and TRBJ2-7, with no D gene named confidently. Sequencing used CD4+ T cells from PBMCs. This receptor was identified in a human donor in good health. The nucleotides are TGCAGTGCCACGGACGTGAGCTCCTACGAGCAGTACTTC. Its translation reads: CSATDVSSYEQYF.